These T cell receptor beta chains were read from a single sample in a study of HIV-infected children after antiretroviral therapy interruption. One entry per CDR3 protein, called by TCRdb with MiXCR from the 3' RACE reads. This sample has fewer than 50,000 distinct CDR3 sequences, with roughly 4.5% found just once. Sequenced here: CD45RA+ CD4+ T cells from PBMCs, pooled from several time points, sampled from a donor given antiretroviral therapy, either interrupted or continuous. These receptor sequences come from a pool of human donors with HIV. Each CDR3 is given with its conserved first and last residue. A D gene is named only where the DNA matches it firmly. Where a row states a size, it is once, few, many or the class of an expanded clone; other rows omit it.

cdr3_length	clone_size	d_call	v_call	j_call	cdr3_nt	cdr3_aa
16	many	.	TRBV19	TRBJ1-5	TGTGCCAGTAGTCCGGGACGGGGAGGAAGCAATCAGCCCCAGCATTTT	CASSPGRGGSNQPQHF
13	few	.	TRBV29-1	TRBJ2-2	TGCAGCGTTGGGGGTCTGGGCACCGGGGAGCTGTTTTTT	CSVGGLGTGELFF
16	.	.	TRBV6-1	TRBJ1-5	TGTGCCAGCAGTGCCGTGGTGGGGCAGTTCAATCAGCCCCAGCATTTT	CASSAVVGQFNQPQHF
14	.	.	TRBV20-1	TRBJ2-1	TGCAGTGCTAGAGATAGGGGCTCCTACAATGAGCAGTTCTTC	CSARDRGSYNEQFF
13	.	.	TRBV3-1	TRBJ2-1	TGTGCCAGCAGCCAATTTACCGAGAATGAGCAGTTCTTC	CASSQFTENEQFF
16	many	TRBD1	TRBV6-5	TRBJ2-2	TGTGCCAGCAGTAAGGGACAGTACACGAACACCGGGGAGCTGTTTTTT	CASSKGQYTNTGELFF
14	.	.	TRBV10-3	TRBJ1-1	TGTGCCATCCGAATTGAGGCCTTGAACACTGAAGCTTTCTTT	CAIRIEALNTEAFF
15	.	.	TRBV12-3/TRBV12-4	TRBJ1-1	TGTGCCAGCTTGCCACCGACAACAGTTTCCACTGAAGCTTTCTTT	CASLPPTTVSTEAFF
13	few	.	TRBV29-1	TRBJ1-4	TGCAGCGTTGCGGGGCATCCTAATGAAAAACTGTTTTTT	CSVAGHPNEKLFF
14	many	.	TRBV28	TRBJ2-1	TGTGCCACCCTGAGTATAGGGCCCTACAATGAGCAGTTCTTC	CATLSIGPYNEQFF
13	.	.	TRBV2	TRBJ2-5	TGTGCCAGCAGTGAAAGGGGGGAAGAGACCCAGTACTTC	CASSERGEETQYF
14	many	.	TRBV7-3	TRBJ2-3	TGTGCCAGCAGCTCCGGGGGCGGCACAGATACGCAGTATTTT	CASSSGGGTDTQYF
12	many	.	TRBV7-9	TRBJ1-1	TGTGCCAGCAGCAACCGGGACACTGAAGCTTTCTTT	CASSNRDTEAFF
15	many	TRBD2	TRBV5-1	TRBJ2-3	TGCGCCAGCAGCTTTAGCGGGGGGCCCACAGATACGCAGTATTTT	CASSFSGGPTDTQYF
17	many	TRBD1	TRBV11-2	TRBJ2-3	TGTGCCAGCAGCTTAGATGAGGACAGGGCACTCACAGATACGCAGTATTTT	CASSLDEDRALTDTQYF
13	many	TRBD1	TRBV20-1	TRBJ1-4	TGCAGTGCTGGGGGACAGGGCAATGAAAAACTGTTTTTT	CSAGGQGNEKLFF
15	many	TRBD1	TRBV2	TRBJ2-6	TGTGCCAGAGGACAGGGTTTTTCTGGGGCCAACGTCCTGACTTTC	CARGQGFSGANVLTF
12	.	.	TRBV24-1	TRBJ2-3	TGTGCCACGAATCAGAGGACAGATACGCAGTATTTT	CATNQRTDTQYF
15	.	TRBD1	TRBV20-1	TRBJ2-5	TGCAGTGCTAGATCCTGGACAGGGGGCTTGGAGACCCAGTACTTC	CSARSWTGGLETQYF
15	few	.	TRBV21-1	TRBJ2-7	TGTGCCAGCAGCAAGTCTCTAGCGGAGAAGTACGAGCAGTACTTC	CASSKSLAEKYEQYF
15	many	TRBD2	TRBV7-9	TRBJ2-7	TGTGCCAGCGCACAGCGGGGGGGCATGTTAGACGAGCAGTACTTC	CASAQRGGMLDEQYF
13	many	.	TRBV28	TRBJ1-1	TGTGCCAGCATCCGAGGGGTGGGGGCTGAAGCTTTCTTT	CASIRGVGAEAFF
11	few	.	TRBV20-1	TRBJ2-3	TGCAGTGCTAGTTGGGGAAATACGCAGTATTTT	CSASWGNTQYF
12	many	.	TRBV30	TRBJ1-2	TGTGCCTGGAAAGGGGCCGATCATGGCTACACCTTC	CAWKGADHGYTF
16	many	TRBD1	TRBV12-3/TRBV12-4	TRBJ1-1	TGTGCCAGCAGCCCAGGGACAGGGTCCGGGAACACTGAAGCTTTCTTT	CASSPGTGSGNTEAFF
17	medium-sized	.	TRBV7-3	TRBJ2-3	TGTGCCAGCAGCCCTAAAGGAGGGGGGACTAGCACAGATACGCAGTATTTT	CASSPKGGGTSTDTQYF
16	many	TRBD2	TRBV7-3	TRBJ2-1	TGTGCCAGCAGCTCCTCTAGACTAGCGGGGGCCAATGAGCAGTTCTTC	CASSSSRLAGANEQFF
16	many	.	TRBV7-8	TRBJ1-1	TGTGCCAGCAGCTTACCCCCAAGCGAGGTCAAGGGTGAAGCTTTCTTT	CASSLPPSEVKGEAFF
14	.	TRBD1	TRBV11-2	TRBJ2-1	TGTGCCAGCAGCCACCGGGACAGGGGGCATGAGCAGTTCTTC	CASSHRDRGHEQFF
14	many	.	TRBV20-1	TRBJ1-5	TGCAGTGCTGGGGGGAGGGCAGGCAATCAGCCCCAGCATTTT	CSAGGRAGNQPQHF
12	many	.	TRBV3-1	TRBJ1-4	TGTGCCAGCAGCCAAGATGGTCGGGAACTGTTTTTT	CASSQDGRELFF
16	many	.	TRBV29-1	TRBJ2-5	TGCAGCGTTGAATCGTCCCTGGCTAGCCAGGCGGAGACCCAGTACTTC	CSVESSLASQAETQYF
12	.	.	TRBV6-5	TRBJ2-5	TGTGCCAGCAGTTCCCTGGGAGAGACCCAGTACTTC	CASSSLGETQYF
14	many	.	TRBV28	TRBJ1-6	TGTGCCAGCATAGCGTCCCCGGGGGCTTACCCCCTCCACTTT	CASIASPGAYPLHF
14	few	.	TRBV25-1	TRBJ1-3	TGTGCCAGCAGTCCCCAGGGCTCTGGAAACACCATATATTTT	CASSPQGSGNTIYF
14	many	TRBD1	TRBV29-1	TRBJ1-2	TGCAGCGTTGGTGGGACAGGAAATGGGGATGGCTACACCTTC	CSVGGTGNGDGYTF
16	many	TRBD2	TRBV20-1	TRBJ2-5	TGCAGTGCTAGGGGCGAAGCGGGGGGCCAGCAAGAGACCCAGTACTTC	CSARGEAGGQQETQYF
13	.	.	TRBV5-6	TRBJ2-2	TGTGCCAGCCGCCCGGGAGCCACCGGGGAGCTGTTTTTT	CASRPGATGELFF
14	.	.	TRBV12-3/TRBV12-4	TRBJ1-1	TGTGCCAGCTCTTTGAGACAGCCGAACACTGAAGCTTTCTTT	CASSLRQPNTEAFF
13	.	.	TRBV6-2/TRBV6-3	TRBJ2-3	TGTGCCAGCAGGACTGGGCGGGCAGATACGCAGTATTTT	CASRTGRADTQYF
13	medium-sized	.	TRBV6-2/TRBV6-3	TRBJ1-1	TGTGCCAGCAGTTACACGGTGAACACTGAAGCTTTCTTT	CASSYTVNTEAFF
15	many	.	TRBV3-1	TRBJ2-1	TGTGCCAGCAGCCAAGATCGGGGGCAATACAATGAGCAGTTCTTC	CASSQDRGQYNEQFF
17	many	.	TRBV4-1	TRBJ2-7	TGCGCCAGCAGCCAAGCTATTTCCGCAGGGACGTTAGACGAGCAGTACTTC	CASSQAISAGTLDEQYF
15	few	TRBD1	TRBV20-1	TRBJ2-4	TGCAGTGCCGGACGGGGGGACAGGGTGGACAACATTCAGTACTTC	CSAGRGDRVDNIQYF
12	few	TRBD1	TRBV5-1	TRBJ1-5	TGCGCCAGCAGCATAGGACAGGGCCCCCAGCATTTT	CASSIGQGPQHF
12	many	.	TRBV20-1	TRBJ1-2	TGCAGTGCCCGTGCTGGCCAATATGGCTACACCTTC	CSARAGQYGYTF
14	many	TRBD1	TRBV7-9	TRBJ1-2	TGTGCCAGCAGCTTAGACGGGACAGTCGATGGCTACACCTTC	CASSLDGTVDGYTF
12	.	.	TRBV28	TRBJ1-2	TGTGCCAGCAGTTTCCTAAGGGGTGAAGACACCTTC	CASSFLRGEDTF
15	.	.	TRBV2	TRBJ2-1	TGTGCCAGCAGTGAGGGACTCCCGATGTACAATGAGCAGTTCTTC	CASSEGLPMYNEQFF
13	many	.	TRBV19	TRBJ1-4	TGTGCCAGTAGTCCGGGGACACTTGAAAAACTGTTTTTT	CASSPGTLEKLFF
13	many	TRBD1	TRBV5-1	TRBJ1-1	TGCGCCAGCAGCTCCGACAGGGGATTTGAAGCTTTCTTT	CASSSDRGFEAFF
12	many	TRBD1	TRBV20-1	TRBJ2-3	TGCAGTGCTAGAGACAGGGGGGATACGCAGTATTTT	CSARDRGDTQYF
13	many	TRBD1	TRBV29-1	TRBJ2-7	TGCAGCGTTTACAGGGGCAGCTCCTACGAGCAGTACTTC	CSVYRGSSYEQYF
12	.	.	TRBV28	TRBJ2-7	TGTGCCAGCAGTTTTGGGCGGCGGGAGCAGTACTTC	CASSFGRREQYF
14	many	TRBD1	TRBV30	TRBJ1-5	TGTGCCTGGACCAGTCAGGGGGCCGGTCAGCCCCAGCATTTT	CAWTSQGAGQPQHF
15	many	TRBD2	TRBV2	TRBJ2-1	TGTGCCAGCACTAGGGGAGGGATAACCTACAATGAGCAGTTCTTC	CASTRGGITYNEQFF
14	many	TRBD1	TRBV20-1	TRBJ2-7	TGCAGTGCTAGAGATACGGGACAGGGAGTCGAGCAGTACTTC	CSARDTGQGVEQYF